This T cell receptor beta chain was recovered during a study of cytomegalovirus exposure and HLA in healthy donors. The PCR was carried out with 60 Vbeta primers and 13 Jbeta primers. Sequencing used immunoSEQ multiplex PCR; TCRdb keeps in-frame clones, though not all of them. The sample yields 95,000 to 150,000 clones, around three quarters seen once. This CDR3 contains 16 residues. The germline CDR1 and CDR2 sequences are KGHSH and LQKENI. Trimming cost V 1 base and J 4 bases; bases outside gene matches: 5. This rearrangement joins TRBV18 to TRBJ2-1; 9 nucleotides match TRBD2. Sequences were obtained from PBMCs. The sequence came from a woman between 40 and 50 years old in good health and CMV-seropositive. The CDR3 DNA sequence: TGTGCCAGCTCACCACTGGCGGGAGGGACGTACAATGAGCAGTTCTTC. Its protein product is CASSPLAGGTYNEQFF.